The 29 T cell receptor beta chains in this list originate from one sample, sequenced in a study of HIV-infected patients and healthy controls. All unsorted peripheral T cells were captured because whole blood was used without fractionation. Around 0.5 ug RNA was reverse transcribed with alpha and beta constant-region primers. Using multiplexing indices, alpha and beta chain libraries were generated apart by chain-specific third strand synthesis. Using its own MiXCR run on the 5' RACE reads, TCRdb lists one record per CDR3 protein. The sample lists about 11,000 distinct CDR3 sequences; 5% to 6.5% were seen once. Input material: blood. These receptors were taken from an adult in good health.

This clonotype appeared many times. CDR3 in DNA: TGTGCCAGCAGGATTCAAGGGGGGACGAACACCGGGGAGCTGTTTTTT. This sequence encodes CASRIQGGTNTGELFF. The chain carries TRBV7-9 and TRBJ2-2; D tentatively reads TRBD1 or TRBD2 (6 bases each). Trimming shortened V by 6 bases and J by 0 bases, and 14 bases separated the two germline ends. Germline V gene data show CDR1 as SEHNR and CDR2 as FQNEAQ (reference sequence). The CDR3 is made up of 16 amino acids. The entire variable domain, with the rest obtained from reference TRBV7-9 and TRBJ2-2, is as follows: DTGVSQNPRHKITKRGQNVTFRCDPISEHNRLYWYRQTLGQGPEFLTYFQNEAQLEKSRLLSDRFSAERPKGSFSTLEIQRTEQGDSAMYLCASRIQGGTNTGELFFGEGSRLTVL.

This clonotype was observed a handful of times. This sequence joins TRBV4-1 and TRBJ1-2; D is ambiguous. V was pared by 5 bases and J by 7 bases, with 14 bases between. CDR3 length equals 13 residues. Per the germline V gene, CDR1 is MGHRA and CDR2 is YSYEKL. CDR3: CASSSLAAAGYTF. Written as DNA, the CDR3 is TGCGCCAGCAGCTCACTGGCGGCGGCTGGCTACACCTTC.

This clonotype is medium-sized by share. This sequence joins TRBV2 and TRBJ1-5, with a weak D call TRBD1 (5 bases). V shed 4 bases and J shed 1 base, with 11 bases lying between them. There are 15 residues in the CDR3. CDR1 is SNHLY, CDR2 FYNNEI, per germline. CDR3 sequence (DNA): TGTGCCAGCAGTGCTGAGGGGTCGAGCAATCAGCCCCAGCATTTT. It yields the protein CASSAEGSSNQPQHF.

This clonotype is labeled as medium-sized (0.01 to 0.1%). The CDR3 nucleotides read TGTGCCACCAGCGAGGGACAGGCAGATACGCAGTATTTT. Amino acids: CATSEGQADTQYF. The V call is TRBV15, the J call TRBJ2-3; 8 bases agree with TRBD1. The CDR3 is made up of 13 amino acids. Trimming cost V 5 bases and J 4 bases; bases outside gene matches: 2. Germline V lookup: CDR1 LNHNV, CDR2 YYDKDF (reference sequence).

Many counts were recorded for this clonotype. V gene TRBV6-5 combines with J gene TRBJ2-1; 11 nucleotides line up with TRBD2. The CDR3 has 16 amino acids. The germline V gene has CDR1 MNHEY and CDR2 SVGAGI. V was pared by 0 bases and J by 5 bases, with 3 bases of the junction left unmatched. CDR3 sequence: CASSYSTSGDHNEQFF. In DNA, the CDR3 is TGTGCCAGCAGTTACTCGACTAGCGGGGACCACAATGAGCAGTTCTTC.

This clonotype was counted between two and nine times. This sequence joins TRBV2 and TRBJ1-1, with D perhaps matching TRBD1 (6 bases). Germline-derived CDR1 and CDR2 are SNHLY and FYNNEI. There are 12 residues in the CDR3. V shed 9 bases and J shed 9 bases, with 17 bases lying between them. The CDR3 here is CASSGDIGKAFF. CDR3 in DNA: TGTGCCAGTTCAGGGGATATCGGTAAAGCTTTCTTT.

This clonotype has at least ten counts. CDR3 DNA sequence: TGCAGCGTGAGCAGGGGTCCGAACAATGAGCAGTTCTTC. Translated, it gives CSVSRGPNNEQFF. V is TRBV29-1 and J is TRBJ2-1; D is possibly TRBD1 (6 bases). CDR1 and CDR2 from the germline V gene are SQVTM and ANQGSEA. V gave up 6 bases and J gave up 5 bases, with 14 bases separating them. CDR3 length: 13 residues.

This clonotype was counted between two and nine times. The chain has TRBV9 and TRBJ2-3, with 7 bases that match TRBD2. The germline V gene has CDR1 SGDLS and CDR2 YYNGEE. CDR3 size: 15 residues. V dropped 4 bases and J dropped 2; count of bases not matched to a gene: 7. In DNA form, the CDR3 reads TGTGCCAGCAGCCCCCGGGGGGATCACACAGATACGCAGTATTTT. This gives the protein CASSPRGDHTDTQYF. The full variable domain, rest sourced from reference TRBV9 and TRBJ2-3, is DSGVTQTPKHLITATGQRVTLRCSPRSGDLSVYWYQQSLDQGLQFLIQYYNGEERAKGNILERFSAQQFPDLHSELNLSSLELGDSALYFCASSPRGDHTDTQYFGPGTRLTVL.

This clonotype came up many times. The chain joins TRBV7-2 to TRBJ2-4, with D unclear. Germline CDR1 reads SGHTA; CDR2 reads FQGNSA. Trimming shortened V by 1 base and J by 6 bases, and 4 bases separated the two germline ends. The CDR3 extends over 12 amino acids. CDR3 in amino acids: CASSLVRNIQYF. The CDR3 DNA reads as TGTGCCAGCAGCTTAGTCAGAAACATTCAGTACTTC. Full variable domain (rest looked up from reference TRBV7-2 and TRBJ2-4): GAGVSQSPSNKVTEKGKDVELRCDPISGHTALYWYRQSLGQGLEFLIYFQGNSAPDKSGLPSDRFSAERTGGSVSTLTIQRTQQEDSAVYLCASSLVRNIQYFGAGTRLSVL.

Within the sample, this clonotype is medium-sized. This sequence joins TRBV4-1 and TRBJ1-2; D might be TRBD1 (5 bases). The length of the CDR3 is 15 residues. Germline V CDR1 and CDR2: MGHRA, YSYEKL. Trimming took off 4 bases at V and 8 bases at J, with 20 bases between the two ends. In DNA form, the CDR3 reads TGCGCCAGCAGCCCCCGGACGCAGGGCAGGGACGGCTACACCTTC. This translates into CASSPRTQGRDGYTF.

By frequency in the sample, this clonotype is medium-sized. J is TRBJ1-1 and V is TRBV29-1; TRBD1 matches at 9 bases. The CDR3 extends over 15 amino acids. The ends lost 0 bases at V and 7 bases at J; junction bases unmatched: 9. Germline V lookup: CDR1 SQVTM, CDR2 ANQGSEA. In DNA form, the CDR3 reads TGCAGCGTTGAAGATCCACAGGGGGCTCTGGGTGAAGCTTTCTTT. Translated: CSVEDPQGALGEAFF.

This clonotype was detected a few times. The J gene is TRBJ2-3, the V gene TRBV5-1, with D possibly TRBD1 on 5 matching bases. Germline CDR1 SGHRS, CDR2 YFSETQ. Deletions cut 0 bases from V and 4 bases from J, with 12 bases between. This CDR3 contains 15 residues. This CDR3 is CASSLAKGAADTQYF. The CDR3 DNA follows: TGCGCCAGCAGCTTGGCGAAAGGGGCCGCAGATACGCAGTATTTT.

This clonotype was detected ten times or more. The chain carries TRBV12-3 or TRBV12-4 and TRBJ2-7; D uncertain. The CDR3 is 13 residues long. V shed 5 bases and J shed 2 bases, with 10 bases lying between them. The CDR3, as DNA: TGTGCCAGCAGTATGACGGCCACCTACGAGCAGTACTTC. Its translation: CASSMTATYEQYF.

This clonotype was seen only a few times. This chain links TRBV5-8 with TRBJ1-5; 8 nucleotides align to TRBD1. V lost 4 bases to trimming and J lost 7 bases; unmatched junction nucleotides: 10. The CDR3 sequence is 15 residues long. CDR1 and CDR2 from the germline V gene are SGHTS and YDEGEE. The CDR3 is CASSAGTGQGQPQHF. The CDR3, as DNA: TGTGCCAGCAGCGCCGGGACAGGACAAGGGCAGCCCCAGCATTTT.

This clonotype was found many times. The chain recombines TRBV14 with TRBJ2-7, with TRBD1 identical over 8 bases. This CDR3 spans 15 amino acids. V shed 1 base, J shed 6 bases, and the junction held 8 bases outside the gene matches. Germline V lookup: CDR1 SGHDN, CDR2 FVKESK. This CDR3 is CASSQVNRGKVEQYF. The CDR3 nucleotides are TGTGCCAGCAGCCAAGTAAACAGGGGGAAGGTCGAGCAGTACTTC.

This clonotype was observed at least ten times. The J gene is TRBJ2-3, the V gene TRBV4-2; TRBD1 is a possible D gene (6 bases). Trimming cost V 5 bases and J 5 bases, with 11 bases left between them. Looked up from germline, CDR1 is LGHNA and CDR2 is YNFKEQ. The CDR3 loop spans 13 amino acids. Written as DNA, the CDR3 is TGTGCCAGCAGCTCCGAGGGGGTAGATACGCAGTATTTT. It translates to CASSSEGVDTQYF.

In its sample, this clonotype was seen many times. V and J are TRBV3-1 and TRBJ2-5; D unresolved. From germline, CDR1 is LGHDT and CDR2 YNNKEL (reference sequence). The V end was cut by 1 base, the J end by 0 bases, with 12 bases between. CDR3 length: 16 residues. CDR3 DNA sequence: TGTGCCAGCAGCCAAGGGGCCACCCAGTACCAAGAGACCCAGTACTTC. It yields the protein CASSQGATQYQETQYF.

This clonotype was observed many times. The V gene is TRBV20-1, the J gene TRBJ1-6; 7 bases line up with TRBD1. CDR1 is DFQATT and CDR2 is SNEGSKA in the germline V gene (reference sequence). This CDR3 contains 15 residues. J gave up 11 bases and V 3 bases, and 13 bases lay outside the gene matches. The CDR3 nucleotides read TGCAGTGCTAGCCGGAAGGAAGGGGGCAGAGCACCCCTCCACTTT. Protein product: CSASRKEGGRAPLHF.

The chain employs TRBV18 and TRBJ2-7; TRBD1 matches at 9 bases. CDR3 length equals 13 residues. The V gene end was trimmed by 4 bases and the J gene end by 6 bases; junction bases not matched to a gene: 4. The germline CDR1 and CDR2 sequences are KGHSH and LQKENI. As DNA, the CDR3 is TGTGCCAGCTCACGGGACAGGGTATCCGAGCAGTACTTC. This codes for CASSRDRVSEQYF.

This clonotype was counted at least ten times. The chain uses TRBV12-3 or TRBV12-4 and TRBJ2-5; 7 bases fit TRBD2. Trimming cost V 3 bases and J 2 bases; bases outside gene matches: 6. The CDR3 consists of 15 residues. The CDR3 is CASSLPAGFQETQYF. In nucleotides, the CDR3 is TGTGCCAGCAGTTTGCCAGCGGGGTTTCAAGAGACCCAGTACTTC.

The chain carries TRBV12-3 or TRBV12-4 and TRBJ2-3; D might be TRBD1 or TRBD2, each matching 6 bases. Trimming took off 5 bases at V and 2 bases at J, with 11 bases between the two ends. The length of the CDR3 is 14 residues. CDR3: CASSLRGPTDTQYF. CDR3 DNA: TGTGCCAGCAGTCTCCGGGGGCCCACAGATACGCAGTATTTT.

At least ten counts were recorded for this clonotype. The V and J genes are TRBV7-9 and TRBJ2-7; 7 bases line up with TRBD1. Germline V gene sequence: CDR1 SEHNR, CDR2 FQNEAQ (reference sequence). J was trimmed by 1 base and V by 4 bases; bases with no gene match: 16. The CDR3 extends over 18 amino acids. The CDR3, as DNA: TGTGCCAGCAGCTCCTCCGGGACAGAGAGTTCCGTATCCTACGAGCAGTACTTC. Translating gives CASSSSGTESSVSYEQYF.

This clonotype was seen repeatedly, ten times or more. This rearrangement joins TRBV27 to TRBJ2-7; 10 positions match TRBD1. V dropped 8 bases and J dropped 4; count of bases not matched to a gene: 8. This CDR3 contains 14 residues. Germline values: CDR1 MNHEY, CDR2 SMNVEV (reference sequence). The CDR3 loop is CASGGQGTSYEQYF. The DNA of the CDR3 is TGTGCCAGCGGGGGACAGGGGACGTCGTACGAGCAGTACTTC.

This clonotype occurred many times. This chain uses TRBV30 with TRBJ1-5; D not certain. Germline lookup yields CDR1 GTSNPN and CDR2 SVGIG (reference sequence). CDR3 length equals 12 residues. V was pared by 5 bases and J by 5 bases, with 10 bases between. The CDR3 is CAWPKGDQPQHF. Here the CDR3 DNA reads TGTGCCTGGCCGAAGGGAGATCAGCCCCAGCATTTT.

This clonotype was observed at least ten times. The gene calls are TRBV5-1 and TRBJ1-1; no clear D. Trimming took off 4 bases at V and 0 bases at J, with 7 bases between the two ends. Germline V gene sequence: CDR1 SGHRS, CDR2 YFSETQ. CDR3 length equals 13 residues. The CDR3 DNA sequence: TGCGCCAGCAGCGGGGATGTGAACACTGAAGCTTTCTTT. Encoded protein: CASSGDVNTEAFF.

This clonotype is medium-sized within its sample. The rearrangement links TRBV6-6 to TRBJ2-3; perhaps TRBD1 as D (5 bases). V was trimmed by 5 bases and J by 6 bases, leaving 9 bases between them. This CDR3 spans 12 amino acids. The germline CDR1 and CDR2 sequences are MNHNY and SVGAGI (reference sequence). In nucleotides, the CDR3 is TGTGCCAGCAGTGGGGCAGAGGATACGCAGTATTTT. Translated: CASSGAEDTQYF.

This clonotype counts as medium-sized (0.01 to 0.1%). This chain joins TRBV3-1 and TRBJ2-3, with 16 bases identical to TRBD2. The CDR3 covers 17 residues. Unmatched junction bases numbered 8, after V lost 4 bases and J lost 7 bases. Germline loops: CDR1 LGHDT, CDR2 YNNKEL (reference sequence). In DNA, the CDR3 is TGTGCCAGCAGCCCGATACCGGGACTAGCGGGGGGGCATACGCAGTATTTT. Amino acid sequence: CASSPIPGLAGGHTQYF.

By share, this clonotype counts as medium-sized (0.01 to 0.1%). The gene calls are TRBV12-3 or TRBV12-4 and TRBJ2-1; possibly TRBD1 or TRBD2 for D (5 bases each). V lost 11 bases and J lost 2, with 19 bases in between. This CDR3 is 15 amino acids long. The CDR3 DNA follows: TGTGCCTCAGCACAGGAGGACCGAGCCTACAATGAGCAGTTCTTC. This encodes CASAQEDRAYNEQFF.

This clonotype was picked up many times. The rearrangement uses TRBV12-3 or TRBV12-4 and TRBJ1-2, with 10 positions matching TRBD1. Trimming cost V 3 bases and J 4 bases; bases outside gene matches: 2. The CDR3 is 14 residues long. CDR3: CASSLGTGVYGYTF. The CDR3 region has the DNA TGTGCCAGCAGTTTGGGGACAGGGGTCTATGGCTACACCTTC.